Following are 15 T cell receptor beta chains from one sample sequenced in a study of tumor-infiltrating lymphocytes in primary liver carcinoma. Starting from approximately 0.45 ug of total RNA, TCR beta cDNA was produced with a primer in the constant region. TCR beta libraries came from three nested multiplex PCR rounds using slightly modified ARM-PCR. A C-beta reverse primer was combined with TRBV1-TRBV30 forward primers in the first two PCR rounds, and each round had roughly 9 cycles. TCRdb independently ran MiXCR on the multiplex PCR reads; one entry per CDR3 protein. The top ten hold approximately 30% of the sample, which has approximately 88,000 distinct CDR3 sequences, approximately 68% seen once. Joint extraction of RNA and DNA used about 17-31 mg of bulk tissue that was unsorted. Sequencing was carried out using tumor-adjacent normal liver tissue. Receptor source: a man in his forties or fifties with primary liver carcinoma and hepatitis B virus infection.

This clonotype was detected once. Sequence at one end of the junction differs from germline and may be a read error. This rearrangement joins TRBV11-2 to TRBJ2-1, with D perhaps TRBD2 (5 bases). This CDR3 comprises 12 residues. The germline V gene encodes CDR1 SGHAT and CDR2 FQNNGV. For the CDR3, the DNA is TGTGCCAGCAGCATAGTCGGGGATGAGCAGTCCTTC. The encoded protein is CASSIVGDEQSF. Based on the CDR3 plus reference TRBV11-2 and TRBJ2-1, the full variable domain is EAGVAQSPRYKIIEKRQSVAFWCNPISGHATLYWYQQILGQGPKLLIQFQNNGVVDDSQLPKDRFSAERLKGVDSTLKIQPAKLEDSAVYLCASSIVGDEQSFGPGTRLTVL.

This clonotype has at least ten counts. CDR3 region: CASTLADSYNEQFF. CDR3 DNA sequence: TGCGCCAGCACTTTAGCGGACTCCTACAATGAGCAGTTCTTC. The V and J genes are TRBV5-1 and TRBJ2-1; perhaps TRBD2 as D (6 bases). The V end lost 6 bases, the J end lost 0 bases, and 10 bases lay between the germline ends. The CDR3 runs 14 residues. Germline CDR1 SGHRS, CDR2 YFSETQ.

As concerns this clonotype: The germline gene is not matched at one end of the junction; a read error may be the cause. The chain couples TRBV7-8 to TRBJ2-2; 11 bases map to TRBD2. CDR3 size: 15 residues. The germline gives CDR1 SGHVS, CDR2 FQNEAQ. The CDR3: CANSDGLAGTGEPFF. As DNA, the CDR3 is TGTGCAAACAGCGACGGACTAGCGGGTACCGGGGAGCCGTTTTTT.

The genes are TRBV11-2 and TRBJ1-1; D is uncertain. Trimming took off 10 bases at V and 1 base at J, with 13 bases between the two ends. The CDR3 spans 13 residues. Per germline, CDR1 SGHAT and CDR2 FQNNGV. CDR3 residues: CAISYNTNTEAFF. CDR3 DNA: TGTGCCATTAGCTACAACACGAACACTGAAGCTTTCTTT.

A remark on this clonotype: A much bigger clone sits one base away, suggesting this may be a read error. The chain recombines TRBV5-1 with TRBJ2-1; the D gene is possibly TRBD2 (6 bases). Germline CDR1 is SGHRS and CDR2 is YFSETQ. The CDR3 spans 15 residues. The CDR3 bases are TGCGCCAGCAGCTCCGGGGGAGACTCCTACAATGAGCATTTCTTC. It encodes CASSSGGDSYNEHFF.

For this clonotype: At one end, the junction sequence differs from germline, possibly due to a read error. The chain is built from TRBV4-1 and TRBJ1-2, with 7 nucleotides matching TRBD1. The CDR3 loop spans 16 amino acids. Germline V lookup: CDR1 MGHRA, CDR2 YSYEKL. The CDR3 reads CASSQLEGAGYYGHTF. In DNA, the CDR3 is TGCGCCAGCAGCCAACTGGAGGGGGCGGGATACTATGGCCACACCTTC.

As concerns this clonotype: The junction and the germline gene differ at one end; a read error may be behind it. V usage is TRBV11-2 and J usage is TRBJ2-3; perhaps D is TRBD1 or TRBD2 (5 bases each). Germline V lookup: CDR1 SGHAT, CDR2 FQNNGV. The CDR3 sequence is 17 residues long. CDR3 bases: TGTGCCAGCAGCTTAACGCTCCAGGGATCTAGCACAGATATGCAGTACTTT. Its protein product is CASSLTLQGSSTDMQYF.

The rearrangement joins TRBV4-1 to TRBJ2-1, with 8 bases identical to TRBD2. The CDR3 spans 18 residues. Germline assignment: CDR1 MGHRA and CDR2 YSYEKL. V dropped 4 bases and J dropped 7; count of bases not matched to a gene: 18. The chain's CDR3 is CASSLELISGAEENEQFF. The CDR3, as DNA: TGCGCCAGCAGCCTAGAATTGATTAGCGGGGCGGAGGAAAATGAGCAGTTCTTC.

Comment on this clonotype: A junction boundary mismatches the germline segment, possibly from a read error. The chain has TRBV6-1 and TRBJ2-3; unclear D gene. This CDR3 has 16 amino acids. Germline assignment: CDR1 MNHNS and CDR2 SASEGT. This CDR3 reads CASSQLVGLTTDTLYF. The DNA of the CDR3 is TGTGCCAGCAGTCAATTAGTGGGTTTAACCACTGATACGCTGTATTTT.

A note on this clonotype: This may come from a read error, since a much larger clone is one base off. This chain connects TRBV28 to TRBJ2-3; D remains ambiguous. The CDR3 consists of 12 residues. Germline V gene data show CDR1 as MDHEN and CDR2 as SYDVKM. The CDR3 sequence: CASSPLLHTRYF. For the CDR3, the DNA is TGTGCCAGCAGTCCCCTTTTGCATACGCGGTATTTT.

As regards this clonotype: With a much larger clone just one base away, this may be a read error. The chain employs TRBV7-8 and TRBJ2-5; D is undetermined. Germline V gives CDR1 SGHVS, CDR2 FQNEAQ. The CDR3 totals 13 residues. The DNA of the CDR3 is TGTGCCAGCCGCTTCACCCGGCTGGAGACCCAGTACTTC. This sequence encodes CASRFTRLETQYF.

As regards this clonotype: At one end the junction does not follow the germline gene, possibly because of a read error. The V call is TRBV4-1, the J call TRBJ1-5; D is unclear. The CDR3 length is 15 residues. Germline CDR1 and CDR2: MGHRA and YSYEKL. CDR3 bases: TGCGCCAGCAGTCCTGGGGAGGTTGGTCCTCAGCCCCAACATTTT. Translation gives CASSPGEVGPQPQHF.

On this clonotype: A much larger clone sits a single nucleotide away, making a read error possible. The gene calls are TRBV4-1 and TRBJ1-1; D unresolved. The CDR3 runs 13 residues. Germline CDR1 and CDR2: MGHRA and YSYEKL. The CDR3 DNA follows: TGCGCCAGCGGCCAAGTTCCGGACACTGAAGCTTTCTTT. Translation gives CASGQVPDTEAFF.

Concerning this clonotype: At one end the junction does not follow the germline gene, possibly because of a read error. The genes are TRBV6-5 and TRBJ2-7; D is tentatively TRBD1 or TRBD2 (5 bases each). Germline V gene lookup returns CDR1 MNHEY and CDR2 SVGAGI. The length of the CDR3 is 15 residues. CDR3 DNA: TGTGCCAGCAGTTACGGGGGTGGGAGCTCCTACAAGCAGTACTTC. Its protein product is CASSYGGGSSYKQYF.

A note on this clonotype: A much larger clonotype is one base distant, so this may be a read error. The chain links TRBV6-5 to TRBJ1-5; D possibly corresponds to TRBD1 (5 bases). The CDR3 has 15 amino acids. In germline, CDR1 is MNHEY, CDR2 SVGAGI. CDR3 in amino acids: CTSSRTAGGTQPQHF. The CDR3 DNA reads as TGTACCAGCAGTCGGACGGCCGGAGGGACTCAGCCCCAGCATTTT.